This is a list of T cell receptor beta chains from one sample in a study of OX40 agonist ivuxolimab in advanced cancers. Some clones are missing from TCRdb's copy, which holds only in-frame ones; the method was immunoSEQ multiplex PCR. The sample records 65,000 to 85,000 clones, around 90% being singletons. The sample here was CD4+ or CD8+ T cells sorted from blood, taken in a trial of the OX40 agonist ivuxolimab. The source of these receptors is an adult with an advanced solid tumor such as melanoma, head and neck, liver or kidney cancer. Both conserved end residues are part of each CDR3. A D gene is named only where the DNA matches it firmly. Clone size, where shown, is once, few, many, or a class for clones that have expanded.

clone_size	v_call	d_call	j_call	cdr3_nt	cdr3_aa
NA	TRBV7-3	TRBD2	TRBJ2-3	TGTGCCAGCAGCCTCCTCCGGGGGGAGGCAGATACGCAGTATTTT	CASSLLRGEADTQYF
NA	TRBV7-9	NA	TRBJ2-5	TGTGCCAGCAGCCCGACTCTACAAGAGACCCAGTACTTC	CASSPTLQETQYF
once	TRBV5-1	TRBD1	TRBJ2-5	TGCGCCAGCAGCCACCCCGGACAGGGAACGGGGTTCCAAGAGACCCAGTACTTC	CASSHPGQGTGFQETQYF
NA	TRBV7-2	NA	TRBJ1-1	TGTGCCAGCAGCTTAGGACGACGGGGGAACACTGAAGCTTTCTTT	CASSLGRRGNTEAFF
NA	TRBV4-2	NA	TRBJ1-3	TGTGCCAGCAGCCAAGATCGGCCTAACAACCCTGGAAACACCATATATTTT	CASSQDRPNNPGNTIYF
NA	TRBV7-8	TRBD2	TRBJ2-1	TGTGCCAGCAGCTCTCTAGCGGGGGCTGGGGATGAGCAGTTCTTC	CASSSLAGAGDEQFF
NA	TRBV6-5	NA	TRBJ2-2	TGTGCCAGCAGAGGGCAGGGCGTCGGGGAGCTGTTTTTT	CASRGQGVGELFF
NA	TRBV7-2	NA	TRBJ1-5	TGTGCCAGCAGCTTGGTGGGCCTTAGCAATCAACCCCAGCATTTT	CASSLVGLSNQPQHF
NA	TRBV27	NA	TRBJ1-1	TGTGCCAGCAGTTCCATCGCCTCCGAAGCTTTCTTT	CASSSIASEAFF
NA	TRBV27	NA	TRBJ2-7	TGTGCCAGCAGTAGCCGGGACGGATTCCTTGGGCAGTACTTC	CASSSRDGFLGQYF
NA	TRBV9	NA	TRBJ1-2	TGTGCCAGCAGCGACGGGAGGGAGCTCCCGGGAGTGGGCTACACCTTC	CASSDGRELPGVGYTF
once	TRBV7-8	NA	TRBJ2-1	TGTGCCAGCACTTATTATTGGGAGTCCTACAATGAGCAGTTCTTC	CASTYYWESYNEQFF
NA	TRBV9	NA	TRBJ2-1	TGTGCCAGCAGCCCACCCCCGGGATCCTACAATGAGCAGTTCTTC	CASSPPPGSYNEQFF
NA	TRBV5-6	TRBD1	TRBJ1-1	TGTGCCAGCAGCCTACCAGGGGGTTGGAACACTGAAGCTTTCTTT	CASSLPGGWNTEAFF
NA	TRBV30	TRBD1	TRBJ2-5	TGTGCCTGGTGGAGGGGGACAGGTAGCCAGACCCAGTACTTC	CAWWRGTGSQTQYF
NA	TRBV5-3	NA	TRBJ2-7	TGTGCCAGAAGCTTTCCCGCAGGGCATTTGGGAATCGAGCAGTACTTC	CARSFPAGHLGIEQYF
NA	TRBV27	NA	TRBJ2-2	TGTGCCAGCAGTCAGCCCAGGGGATCCGGGGAGCTGTTTTTT	CASSQPRGSGELFF
NA	TRBV9	TRBD1	TRBJ1-1	TGTGCCAGCAGCGTAGCCCGGACAGGGGGTAAGACTGAAGCTTTCTTT	CASSVARTGGKTEAFF
NA	TRBV19	TRBD2	TRBJ2-1	TGTGCCAGTACCGGGACTAGCGGGGTTTTTTCAAGCAATGAGCAGTTCTTC	CASTGTSGVFSSNEQFF
once	TRBV5-5	TRBD1	TRBJ2-2	TGTGCCAGCAGCCCAGGGGGCGGGGAGCTGTTTTTT	CASSPGGGELFF
NA	TRBV5-1	NA	TRBJ2-3	TGCGCCAGCAGCTTGGAATGGACGGGACACCTCACAGATACGCAGTATTTT	CASSLEWTGHLTDTQYF
NA	TRBV6-5	NA	TRBJ2-1	TGTGCCAGCAGTTACGGTGCTAGCCACGGTGAGCAGTTCTTC	CASSYGASHGEQFF